The rows below give T cell receptor beta chains drawn from one sample of a study of response to subunit inactivated influenza vaccine. Via MiXCR, TCRdb re-called the RT-PCR reads, giving one row per CDR3 protein. Of 550,000 to 600,000 distinct CDR3 sequences in the sample, 10% to 15% were seen once. The sample here was PBMCs from blood, taken on the day of vaccination. All receptors derive from a man aged 45-60 years who received an inactivated influenza vaccine. CDR3s include the opening cysteine and the closing phenylalanine or tryptophan. A D gene is named only where the DNA matches it firmly. Part of the rows lack a size; the others show once, few, many or a class for expanded clones.

v_gene: TRBV5-1
abundance: NA
d_gene: NA
j_gene: TRBJ2-6
CDR3nt: TGCGCCAGCAGCTTGGAGGCCGGCCACTCTGGGGCCAACGTCCTGACTTTC
CDR3aa: CASSLEAGHSGANVLTF

v_gene: TRBV2
abundance: NA
d_gene: NA
j_gene: TRBJ2-2
CDR3nt: TGTGCCAGCAGTGTCGAATACGGAGCGAACACCGGGGAGCTGTTTTTT
CDR3aa: CASSVEYGANTGELFF

v_gene: TRBV24-1
abundance: many
d_gene: NA
j_gene: TRBJ2-1
CDR3nt: TGTGCCACCAGTGATTTCGCGGGTAATGAGCAGTTCTTC
CDR3aa: CATSDFAGNEQFF

v_gene: TRBV10-3
abundance: NA
d_gene: TRBD2
j_gene: TRBJ2-3
CDR3nt: TGTGCCATGCGGGGGACCACAGATACGCAGTATTTT
CDR3aa: CAMRGTTDTQYF

v_gene: TRBV2
abundance: NA
d_gene: TRBD1
j_gene: TRBJ1-6
CDR3nt: TGTGCCAGCAGAGGACAGGGGAAAAATTCACCCCTCCACTTT
CDR3aa: CASRGQGKNSPLHF

v_gene: TRBV30
abundance: few
d_gene: NA
j_gene: TRBJ2-3
CDR3nt: TGTGCCTGGAGTGTAGTAAGTGGAACAGATACGCAGTATTTT
CDR3aa: CAWSVVSGTDTQYF

v_gene: TRBV20-1
abundance: many
d_gene: TRBD2
j_gene: TRBJ2-3
CDR3nt: TGCAGTGCTAGAGATGCTACTAGCGGGAAAGATACGCAGTATTTT
CDR3aa: CSARDATSGKDTQYF

v_gene: TRBV28
abundance: few
d_gene: NA
j_gene: TRBJ2-1
CDR3nt: TGTGCCAGCAGTTCCCACACGTACCCCTCCTACAATGAGCAGTTCTTC
CDR3aa: CASSSHTYPSYNEQFF

v_gene: TRBV20-1
abundance: NA
d_gene: TRBD1
j_gene: TRBJ2-1
CDR3nt: TGCAGTGCTAGAGATGGACAGGGCCACAATGAGCAGTTCTTC
CDR3aa: CSARDGQGHNEQFF

v_gene: TRBV7-7
abundance: few
d_gene: NA
j_gene: TRBJ2-3
CDR3nt: TGTGCCAGCAGCTCCGGGTGGGATGCGGATACGCAGTATTTT
CDR3aa: CASSSGWDADTQYF

v_gene: TRBV6-6
abundance: few
d_gene: NA
j_gene: TRBJ1-1
CDR3nt: TGTGCCAGCAAGGGACGAGAGGACACTGAAGCTTTCTTT
CDR3aa: CASKGREDTEAFF

v_gene: TRBV2
abundance: few
d_gene: NA
j_gene: TRBJ2-3
CDR3nt: TGTGCCAGCAGCAGGACTGCGCTCACAGATACGCAGTATTTT
CDR3aa: CASSRTALTDTQYF

v_gene: TRBV29-1
abundance: NA
d_gene: NA
j_gene: TRBJ2-5
CDR3nt: TGCAGCGTTGCGCTTCGGCCGCAAGAGACCCAGTACTTC
CDR3aa: CSVALRPQETQYF

v_gene: TRBV7-2
abundance: once
d_gene: TRBD2
j_gene: TRBJ2-1
CDR3nt: TGTGCCAGCATCCCCACTAGCGGGAGGAACTTTGAGCAGTTCTTC
CDR3aa: CASIPTSGRNFEQFF

v_gene: TRBV20-1
abundance: many
d_gene: TRBD2
j_gene: TRBJ2-1
CDR3nt: TGCAGTGCTCCGACTAGCCACTCCTACAATGAGCAGTTCTTC
CDR3aa: CSAPTSHSYNEQFF

v_gene: TRBV20-1
abundance: many
d_gene: TRBD1
j_gene: TRBJ2-5
CDR3nt: TGCAGTGCTAGAGGAAGGACAGGGCTAGAGACCCAGTACTTC
CDR3aa: CSARGRTGLETQYF

v_gene: TRBV5-1
abundance: many
d_gene: TRBD2
j_gene: TRBJ2-3
CDR3nt: TGCGCCAGCAGCCCGGCGGGGGAACGCACAGATACGCAGTATTTT
CDR3aa: CASSPAGERTDTQYF

v_gene: TRBV29-1
abundance: NA
d_gene: NA
j_gene: TRBJ2-3
CDR3nt: TGCAGCGTCACCGGGACGCTGAATCTTCCTAGCACAGATACGCAGTATTTT
CDR3aa: CSVTGTLNLPSTDTQYF

v_gene: TRBV7-2
abundance: few
d_gene: NA
j_gene: TRBJ2-6
CDR3nt: TGTGCCAGCAGCTTAGCCACAGGAGGACGCTTTTCTGGGGCCAACGTCCTGACTTTC
CDR3aa: CASSLATGGRFSGANVLTF

v_gene: TRBV6-6
abundance: few
d_gene: NA
j_gene: TRBJ2-2
CDR3nt: TGTGCCAGCAGAATCAGCCGCACCGGGGAGCTGTTTTTT
CDR3aa: CASRISRTGELFF

v_gene: TRBV12-5
abundance: few
d_gene: TRBD1
j_gene: TRBJ2-1
CDR3nt: TGTGCTAGTGGTTTGCTGCTGGACAGGGTGGCTAGTGAGCAGTTCTTC
CDR3aa: CASGLLLDRVASEQFF

v_gene: TRBV6-5
abundance: NA
d_gene: NA
j_gene: TRBJ1-4
CDR3nt: TGTGCCAGCATGCGGGGGGAAAAACTGTTTTTT
CDR3aa: CASMRGEKLFF

v_gene: TRBV7-6
abundance: few
d_gene: NA
j_gene: TRBJ1-4
CDR3nt: TGTGCCAGCAGCTTTGGACGAAGGGGAGAAAAACTGTTTTTT
CDR3aa: CASSFGRRGEKLFF

v_gene: TRBV28
abundance: few
d_gene: TRBD1
j_gene: TRBJ2-7
CDR3nt: TGTGCCAGCAACCAACCCACAGGGGGAGCGCAGTACTTC
CDR3aa: CASNQPTGGAQYF

v_gene: TRBV7-2
abundance: NA
d_gene: NA
j_gene: TRBJ2-7
CDR3nt: TGTGCCAGCAGCTCCACATCCATCTCCGAGCAGTACTTC
CDR3aa: CASSSTSISEQYF

v_gene: TRBV6-1
abundance: many
d_gene: NA
j_gene: TRBJ1-5
CDR3nt: TGTGCCAGCAGTGCTGTTAGCAATCAGCCCCAGCATTTT
CDR3aa: CASSAVSNQPQHF

v_gene: TRBV5-6
abundance: many
d_gene: TRBD2
j_gene: TRBJ2-5
CDR3nt: TGTGCCAGCAGCTTGCCCGGACTAGCGGGAGATTCAGAGACCCAGTACTTC
CDR3aa: CASSLPGLAGDSETQYF

v_gene: TRBV10-2
abundance: many
d_gene: NA
j_gene: TRBJ2-3
CDR3nt: TGCGCCAGCAGTAAGCGGGCAGATACGCAGTATTTT
CDR3aa: CASSKRADTQYF

v_gene: TRBV19
abundance: NA
d_gene: NA
j_gene: TRBJ2-2
CDR3nt: TGTGCCAGTAGTAGCTTCGGGGGCGCGTCCGGGGAGCTGTTTTTT
CDR3aa: CASSSFGGASGELFF

v_gene: TRBV7-9
abundance: NA
d_gene: NA
j_gene: TRBJ2-1
CDR3nt: TGTGCCAGCAGCGCCGCCGGGGTCCCAAGGCACAATGAGCAGTTCTTC
CDR3aa: CASSAAGVPRHNEQFF

v_gene: TRBV20-1
abundance: NA
d_gene: TRBD2
j_gene: TRBJ2-7
CDR3nt: TGCAGTGCTCCAAGACTAGCGGGAAGCTCCTACGAGCAGTACTTC
CDR3aa: CSAPRLAGSSYEQYF

v_gene: TRBV7-9
abundance: NA
d_gene: TRBD1
j_gene: TRBJ1-5
CDR3nt: TGTGCCAGCAGCCGTACAGGGGGCTCGTCCAATCAGCCCCAGCATTTT
CDR3aa: CASSRTGGSSNQPQHF

v_gene: TRBV6-5
abundance: NA
d_gene: NA
j_gene: TRBJ2-7
CDR3nt: TGTGCCAGCAGTTCCAACCCGGACAGCTACGAGCAGTACTTC
CDR3aa: CASSSNPDSYEQYF

v_gene: TRBV12-3/TRBV12-4
abundance: NA
d_gene: TRBD2
j_gene: TRBJ2-3
CDR3nt: TGTGCCAGCAGCCTCCCTAGCGGGGGCCATTTCACAGATACGCAGTATTTT
CDR3aa: CASSLPSGGHFTDTQYF

v_gene: TRBV4-3
abundance: many
d_gene: TRBD2
j_gene: TRBJ2-1
CDR3nt: TGCGCCAGCAGCCAAGAAGGTCCTAGCGGGAGCTATGAGCAGTTCTTC
CDR3aa: CASSQEGPSGSYEQFF

v_gene: TRBV6-6
abundance: few
d_gene: NA
j_gene: TRBJ2-4
CDR3nt: TGTGCCAGCAGTCTTACCCCGGGAAACATTCAGTACTTC
CDR3aa: CASSLTPGNIQYF

v_gene: TRBV10-2
abundance: few
d_gene: TRBD1
j_gene: TRBJ1-5
CDR3nt: TGCGCCAGCAGACAGGGGGCTGGCAATCAGCCCCAGCATTTT
CDR3aa: CASRQGAGNQPQHF